This is a list of T cell receptor beta chains from one sample in a study of OX40 agonist ivuxolimab in advanced cancers. The data were produced by immunoSEQ multiplex PCR, yet TCRdb's version contains in-frame clones alone and is incomplete. The sample yields some 70,000 clones, 80% seen once. Source: CD4+ or CD8+ T cells sorted from blood, taken in a trial of the OX40 agonist ivuxolimab. Every receptor here comes from an adult with an advanced solid tumor such as melanoma, head and neck, liver or kidney cancer. Both conserved end residues are part of each CDR3. Each record gives: V gene, D gene, clone size, J gene, CDR3 DNA, CDR3 protein. The D gene is left open where the match is weak. Clone size is stated in some rows and not others, as once, few, many or a class when expanded.

v_call: TRBV4-1; d_call: -; clone_size: once; j_call: TRBJ2-5; cdr3_nt: TGCGCCAGCAGACATATACCGGACAGTATTGAAGAGACCCAGTACTTC; cdr3_aa: CASRHIPDSIEETQYF
v_call: TRBV18; d_call: -; clone_size: -; j_call: TRBJ2-1; cdr3_nt: TGTGCCAGCTCACCCGGCCAGGGGATTGAGCAGTTCTTC; cdr3_aa: CASSPGQGIEQFF
v_call: TRBV7-2; d_call: TRBD1; clone_size: -; j_call: TRBJ1-3; cdr3_nt: TGTGCCAGCAGTTTGCAGGGGGCGCCCGGAAACACCATATATTTT; cdr3_aa: CASSLQGAPGNTIYF
v_call: TRBV7-8; d_call: -; clone_size: -; j_call: TRBJ1-4; cdr3_nt: TGTGCCAGCAGCCGAGATGTGGAAAAACTGTTTTTT; cdr3_aa: CASSRDVEKLFF
v_call: TRBV14; d_call: TRBD1; clone_size: -; j_call: TRBJ2-3; cdr3_nt: TGTGCCAGCAGCCAATCCGGGACAGGGACAGATACGCAGTATTTT; cdr3_aa: CASSQSGTGTDTQYF
v_call: TRBV7-9; d_call: TRBD1; clone_size: -; j_call: TRBJ2-1; cdr3_nt: TGTGCCAGCAGCTCCTTCCCTGACAGGGCTTGGTCCGATGAGCAGTTCTTC; cdr3_aa: CASSSFPDRAWSDEQFF
v_call: TRBV19; d_call: TRBD1; clone_size: -; j_call: TRBJ1-5; cdr3_nt: TGTGCCAGTAGTAGTACAGGGGCGGGTCAGCCCCAGCATTTT; cdr3_aa: CASSSTGAGQPQHF
v_call: TRBV7-2; d_call: TRBD1; clone_size: -; j_call: TRBJ2-5; cdr3_nt: TGTGCCAGCAGCTTGGAGACAGGGGGTCGGGAGCAGTACTTC; cdr3_aa: CASSLETGGREQYF
v_call: TRBV9; d_call: -; clone_size: -; j_call: TRBJ1-1; cdr3_nt: TGTGCCAGCAGCGTAGATCCGACAGCGAACACTGAAGCTTTCTTT; cdr3_aa: CASSVDPTANTEAFF
v_call: TRBV9; d_call: -; clone_size: -; j_call: TRBJ2-7; cdr3_nt: TGTGCCAGCAGCGTAGGAGGTGACAGCTACGAGCAGTACTTC; cdr3_aa: CASSVGGDSYEQYF
v_call: TRBV27; d_call: -; clone_size: -; j_call: TRBJ2-6; cdr3_nt: TGTGCCAGCAGTCCCCCCCAGTTGTCTGGGGCCAACGTCCTGACTTTC; cdr3_aa: CASSPPQLSGANVLTF
v_call: TRBV5-1; d_call: -; clone_size: -; j_call: TRBJ2-7; cdr3_nt: TGCGCCAGCAGCTTGGGTTCCAATTCCTACGAGCAGTACTTC; cdr3_aa: CASSLGSNSYEQYF
v_call: TRBV19; d_call: TRBD2; clone_size: -; j_call: TRBJ2-3; cdr3_nt: TGTGCCAGTAGTATCGGGACTAGCGGGGGATCAGATACGCAGTATTTT; cdr3_aa: CASSIGTSGGSDTQYF
v_call: TRBV7-8; d_call: -; clone_size: -; j_call: TRBJ1-1; cdr3_nt: TGTGCCAGCAGCGATCTACCCGGACAGTCCTACACTGAAGCTTTCTTT; cdr3_aa: CASSDLPGQSYTEAFF
v_call: TRBV19; d_call: -; clone_size: once; j_call: TRBJ2-1; cdr3_nt: TGTGCCAGTAGTATAGAGACGGCGGGCGGGCAGTTCTTC; cdr3_aa: CASSIETAGGQFF
v_call: TRBV9; d_call: -; clone_size: -; j_call: TRBJ1-6; cdr3_nt: TGTGCCAGCAGTTTGGGACACACCCCAGGGAATTCACCCCTCCACTTT; cdr3_aa: CASSLGHTPGNSPLHF
v_call: TRBV27; d_call: -; clone_size: once; j_call: TRBJ2-6; cdr3_nt: TGTGCCAGCAGTTTTACAGGAGGCCTAAACCTCCCTGGGGCCAACGTCCTGACTTTC; cdr3_aa: CASSFTGGLNLPGANVLTF
v_call: TRBV7-3; d_call: -; clone_size: -; j_call: TRBJ2-3; cdr3_nt: TGTGCCAGCAGCCCAGGGGGGGCGGATACGCAGTATTTT; cdr3_aa: CASSPGGADTQYF
v_call: TRBV5-1; d_call: -; clone_size: once; j_call: TRBJ2-7; cdr3_nt: TGCGCCAGCAGCTTGGGGCAGATCACCTACGAGCAGTACTTC; cdr3_aa: CASSLGQITYEQYF
v_call: TRBV25-1; d_call: -; clone_size: -; j_call: TRBJ1-2; cdr3_nt: TGTGCCAGCAGTGATGGACAAGGGATTTTTGGCTACACCTTC; cdr3_aa: CASSDGQGIFGYTF
v_call: TRBV2; d_call: -; clone_size: -; j_call: TRBJ2-1; cdr3_nt: TGTGTTCGCACCGGGACACAGAGTGAGCAGTTCTTC; cdr3_aa: CVRTGTQSEQFF
v_call: TRBV28; d_call: -; clone_size: -; j_call: TRBJ2-5; cdr3_nt: TGTGCCAGCAGTATTGGGGGTGAGACCCAGTACTTC; cdr3_aa: CASSIGGETQYF
v_call: TRBV30; d_call: -; clone_size: -; j_call: TRBJ2-5; cdr3_nt: TGTGCCTGGACCAAGGACAGGGCCGGAGCGGGGGAGACCCAGTACTTC; cdr3_aa: CAWTKDRAGAGETQYF
v_call: TRBV7-9; d_call: -; clone_size: -; j_call: TRBJ2-5; cdr3_nt: TGTGCCAGCAGCTTAGCGGGGGGGCGAGAGACCCAGTACTTC; cdr3_aa: CASSLAGGRETQYF
v_call: TRBV14; d_call: TRBD1; clone_size: -; j_call: TRBJ2-5; cdr3_nt: TGTGCCAGCAGCCACAAGACAGGGACACAAGAGACCCAGTACTTC; cdr3_aa: CASSHKTGTQETQYF
v_call: TRBV7-2; d_call: TRBD2; clone_size: -; j_call: TRBJ2-2; cdr3_nt: TGTGCCAGCAGGCCCCCGCGGGGGTCGAACACCGGGGAGCTGTTTTTT; cdr3_aa: CASRPPRGSNTGELFF
v_call: TRBV6-1; d_call: TRBD2; clone_size: -; j_call: TRBJ2-3; cdr3_nt: TGTGCCAGCAGTGAAACGGGACTAGCCGGTTTCACAGATACGCAGTATTTT; cdr3_aa: CASSETGLAGFTDTQYF
v_call: TRBV12-5; d_call: TRBD1; clone_size: -; j_call: TRBJ2-2; cdr3_nt: TGTGCTAGTGGTTTGACCCACAGGGGAATAGCGAACACCGGGGAGCTGTTTTTT; cdr3_aa: CASGLTHRGIANTGELFF
v_call: TRBV6-5; d_call: -; clone_size: -; j_call: TRBJ2-7; cdr3_nt: TGTGCCAGCTCCCCCCTAAGGGGCTACGAGCAGTACTTC; cdr3_aa: CASSPLRGYEQYF
v_call: TRBV6-1; d_call: TRBD1; clone_size: -; j_call: TRBJ2-5; cdr3_nt: TGTGCCAGCAGTCGGGACAGGTTACAAGAGACCCAGTACTTC; cdr3_aa: CASSRDRLQETQYF
v_call: TRBV7-9; d_call: TRBD1; clone_size: -; j_call: TRBJ2-1; cdr3_nt: TGTGCCAGCAGCATAACGACAGGGGGCGACTACAATGAGCAGTTCTTC; cdr3_aa: CASSITTGGDYNEQFF
v_call: TRBV19; d_call: -; clone_size: -; j_call: TRBJ2-1; cdr3_nt: TGTGCCAGTAGCCTGGGCGGGGAAGGGAACAATGAGCAGTTCTTC; cdr3_aa: CASSLGGEGNNEQFF
v_call: TRBV4-1; d_call: -; clone_size: few; j_call: TRBJ1-6; cdr3_nt: TGCGCCAGCAGCCGGGGGCAGATGAATTCACCCCTCCACTTT; cdr3_aa: CASSRGQMNSPLHF
v_call: TRBV6-6; d_call: -; clone_size: -; j_call: TRBJ2-1; cdr3_nt: TGTGCCAGCAGTTACGCAAGCTCCTACAATGAGCAGTTCTTC; cdr3_aa: CASSYASSYNEQFF
v_call: TRBV2; d_call: TRBD1; clone_size: -; j_call: TRBJ1-2; cdr3_nt: TGTGCCAGCAGGGGACAGGACTATGGCTACACCTTC; cdr3_aa: CASRGQDYGYTF